The TCR beta chain described here comes from a study of blood T cell repertoires in COVID-19. Produced via immunoSEQ multiplex PCR; TCRdb's table is partial and in-frame only. The sample lists 150,000 to 200,000 clones; more than 80% were seen once. Germline loops: CDR1 SGHDT, CDR2 YYEEEE. V was pared by 4 bases and J by 2 bases, with 3 bases of the junction left unmatched. This CDR3 has 13 amino acids. The sequence derives from a woman in her sixties or seventies with COVID-19, enrolled during active disease. Sequenced: peripheral blood. The chain recombines TRBV5-6 with TRBJ2-7; the match to TRBD1 covers 7 bases. The CDR3 bases are TGTGCCAGCAGCCCAGGGACAGCCTACGAGCAGTACTTC. Its protein is CASSPGTAYEQYF.